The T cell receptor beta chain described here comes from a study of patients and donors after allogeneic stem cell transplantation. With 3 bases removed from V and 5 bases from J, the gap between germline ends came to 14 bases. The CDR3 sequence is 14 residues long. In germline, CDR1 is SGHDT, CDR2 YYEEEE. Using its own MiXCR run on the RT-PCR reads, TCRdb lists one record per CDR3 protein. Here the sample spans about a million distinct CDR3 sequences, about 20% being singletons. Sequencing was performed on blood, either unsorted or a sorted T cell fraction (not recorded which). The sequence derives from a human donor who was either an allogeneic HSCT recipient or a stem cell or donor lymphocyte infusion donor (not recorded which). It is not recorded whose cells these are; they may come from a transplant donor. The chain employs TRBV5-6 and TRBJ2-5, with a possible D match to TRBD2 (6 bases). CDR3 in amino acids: CASSWDSWRETQYF. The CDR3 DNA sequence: TGTGCCAGCAGCTGGGACTCTTGGAGGGAGACCCAGTACTTC.